This passage covers 23 T cell receptor beta chains from one sample sequenced in a study of human T cells and chemical hapten exposure. The time point is: patch test 2, 6 weeks after DPC sensitization. Treatment denoted: therapeutic diphenylcyclopropenone sensitization with weekly scalp DPC. MiXCR, run by TCRdb on the RACE reads, gives a single entry per CDR3 protein. The profile shows a few hundred thousand distinct CDR3 sequences, about 6% of them singletons. Sequencing used whole blood, obtained in connection with sensitization to the hapten diphenylcyclopropenone (DPC). These receptors came from a woman between 18 and 29 years old with alopecia areata. Some clones in this sample may be carry-over from other donors' samples.

A few counts support this clonotype. The chain carries TRBV6-2 or TRBV6-3 and TRBJ1-2; unclear D gene. Germline assignment: CDR1 MNHEY and CDR2 SVGEGT. The CDR3 totals 13 residues. The V gene lost 2 bases and the J gene lost 4 bases, with 8 bases spanning the gap. In DNA, the CDR3 is TGTGCCAGCAGTTACGCGGACTCCTATGGCTACACCTTC. Its protein is CASSYADSYGYTF.

This clonotype occurred many times. V is TRBV7-2 and J is TRBJ1-5; maybe TRBD1 (6 bases). This CDR3 contains 16 residues. Germline CDR1 and CDR2: SGHTA and FQGNSA. The V end lost 1 base, the J end lost 4 bases, and 14 bases lay between the germline ends. This chain's CDR3 is CASSLGGGGGNQPQHF. The CDR3 region has the DNA TGTGCCAGCAGCTTAGGCGGCGGAGGGGGAAATCAGCCCCAGCATTTT.

This clonotype was found many times. The rearrangement links TRBV6-5 to TRBJ1-3; no firm D call. Between the trimmed V and J ends, which lost 5 bases and 0 bases, there was a span of 11 bases. Germline CDR1 MNHEY, CDR2 SVGAGI. This CDR3 has 15 amino acids. The CDR3 spells CASSRFPSSGNTIYF. The CDR3 bases are TGTGCCAGCAGTAGGTTCCCCAGCTCTGGAAACACCATATATTTT.

The chain joins TRBV5-1 to TRBJ1-6, with TRBD1 identical over 8 bases. Germline V gene lookup returns CDR1 SGHRS and CDR2 YFSETQ. Germline trimming cut 5 bases from V and 5 bases from J; bases unmatched to any gene: 3. The CDR3 totals 14 residues. The CDR3 DNA reads TGCGCCAGCAGGGAGACAGGGGATAATTCACCCCTCCACTTT. Encoded protein: CASRETGDNSPLHF.

This rearrangement joins TRBV20-1 to TRBJ2-2; weak D call: TRBD1 (6 bases). Trimming left V 1 base short and J 5 bases short, with 11 bases between. Looked up from germline, CDR1 is DFQATT and CDR2 is SNEGSKA (reference sequence). The CDR3 covers 14 residues. The DNA for the CDR3 is TGCAGTGCTAGAGCCCGAACAGGGACCGGGGAGCTGTTTTTT. Protein product: CSARARTGTGELFF.

This clonotype showed up just a few times. The chain links TRBV10-3 to TRBJ2-7; 9 bases are shared with TRBD1. This CDR3 is 13 amino acids long. Looked up from germline, CDR1 is ENHRY and CDR2 is SYGVKD. V trimming: 6 bases; J trimming: 3 bases; junction bases outside the gene matches: 3. The CDR3 DNA follows: TGTGCCATCAGCTGGGACAGGGTCTACGAGCAGTACTTC. Its protein product is CAISWDRVYEQYF.

This clonotype was recorded at least ten times. V usage is TRBV12-3 or TRBV12-4 and J usage is TRBJ1-5, with D perhaps TRBD1 (6 bases). This CDR3 is 12 amino acids long. V dropped 5 bases and J dropped 8 bases, with 10 bases sitting between them. CDR3 sequence: CASSPNREPQHF. CDR3 bases: TGTGCCAGCAGTCCCAACAGGGAGCCCCAGCATTTT.

This clonotype showed up many times. The chain joins TRBV27 to TRBJ1-5; no firm D call. Germline V gene lookup returns CDR1 MNHEY and CDR2 SMNVEV (reference sequence). The CDR3 spans 14 residues. Trimming cost V 9 bases and J 3 bases, with 15 bases left between them. As DNA, the CDR3 is TGTGCCAGTAGGGAGGTAGGGATCAATCAGCCCCAGCATTTT. Amino acid sequence: CASREVGINQPQHF.

There are a few counts of this clonotype. The chain has TRBV7-9 and TRBJ2-3, with a tentative D call TRBD2 (7 bases). The CDR3 spans 16 residues. The germline gives CDR1 SEHNR, CDR2 FQNEAQ (reference sequence). Trimming took off 6 bases at V and 7 bases at J, with 23 bases between the two ends. In nucleotides, the CDR3 is TGTGCCAGCAGACCTCTTACGGGGGGCCCCGGGTATACGCAGTATTTT. It translates to CASRPLTGGPGYTQYF.

The rearrangement links TRBV29-1 to TRBJ1-2; D is possibly TRBD1 (6 bases). Germline CDR1 reads SQVTM; CDR2 reads ANQGSEA. V dropped 4 bases and J dropped 10 bases, with 13 bases sitting between them. The CDR3 covers 11 residues. CDR3 bases: TGCAGCGTTGTTGGGGGGCGCATCTACACCTTC. It is translated as CSVVGGRIYTF.

This clonotype has a count of ten or more. V is TRBV7-2 and J is TRBJ1-6; D not certain. Germline CDR1 reads SGHTA; CDR2 reads FQGNSA. The CDR3 length is 16 residues. With 2 bases removed from V and 7 bases from J, the gap between germline ends came to 15 bases. The CDR3 region has the DNA TGTGCCAGCAGCTTATTTGAGCCTTCCTTAAATTCACCCCTCCACTTT. It yields the protein CASSLFEPSLNSPLHF. The full variable domain, completed using reference TRBV7-2 and TRBJ1-6, is GAGVSQSPSNKVTEKGKDVELRCDPISGHTALYWYRQSLGQGLEFLIYFQGNSAPDKSGLPSDRFSAERTGGSVSTLTIQRTQQEDSAVYLCASSLFEPSLNSPLHFGNGTRLTVT.

The table lists this clonotype with many counts. The chain has TRBV7-2 and TRBJ1-5; no definite D call. Trimming left V 1 base short and J 0 bases short, with 10 bases between. In germline, CDR1 is SGHTA, CDR2 FQGNSA. The CDR3 runs to 16 residues. The CDR3 DNA reads TGTGCCAGCAGCTTAGGGAGCATGAATAGCAATCAGCCCCAGCATTTT. Translated, it gives CASSLGSMNSNQPQHF.

Points on this clonotype: A much more abundant neighbour one base away suggests this may be a read error. The chain couples TRBV4-2 to TRBJ1-4; D possibly corresponds to TRBD1 (5 bases). V was clipped by 0 bases and J by 5 bases, with 13 bases between them. Germline V gene data show CDR1 as LGHNA and CDR2 as YNFKEQ. There are 16 residues in the CDR3. The CDR3 region has the DNA TGTGCCAGCAGCCAAGATCTTGGGGCAGCAAATGAAAAACTGTTTTTT. Translation: CASSQDLGAANEKLFF.

The chain uses TRBV20-1 and TRBJ1-2; D not resolved. Germline V gene sequence: CDR1 DFQATT, CDR2 SNEGSKA (reference sequence). This CDR3 is built from 12 residues. V was pared by 1 base and J by 5 bases, with 8 bases between. The CDR3 DNA is TGCAGTGCTAGAGGATCTACATATGGCTACACCTTC. It is translated as CSARGSTYGYTF.

In its sample, this clonotype was seen a few times. The chain couples TRBV7-2 to TRBJ2-7; 14 nucleotides align to TRBD2. Germline CDR1 and CDR2: SGHTA and FQGNSA. Trimming removed 3 bases from V and 9 bases from J; junction bases left unmatched: 10. The CDR3 runs to 16 residues. The CDR3 region is CASSLIAGLAGGVQYF. The DNA for the CDR3 is TGTGCCAGCAGCTTGATTGCTGGACTAGCGGGGGGTGTGCAGTACTTC.

This clonotype was seen repeatedly, ten times or more. This rearrangement joins TRBV20-1 to TRBJ1-2; possible D gene TRBD1, 6 bases. The V end was cut by 6 bases, the J end by 3 bases, with 17 bases between. The CDR3 has 14 residues. CDR1 is DFQATT, CDR2 SNEGSKA, per germline (reference sequence). This CDR3 is CSAPRQAGDYGYTF. The CDR3 DNA sequence: TGCAGTGCCCCTCGGCAGGCAGGGGACTATGGCTACACCTTC.

There are a few counts of this clonotype. The DNA for the CDR3 is TGCAGTGCTCTAGCTAGCGAGACCCAGTACTTC. Residues: CSALASETQYF. The chain carries TRBV20-1 and TRBJ2-5, with D possibly being TRBD2 (5 bases). V lost 5 bases and J lost 5, with 9 bases in between. The length of the CDR3 is 11 residues. In germline, CDR1 is DFQATT, CDR2 SNEGSKA (reference sequence).

This clonotype was picked up many times. This chain connects TRBV6-2 or TRBV6-3 to TRBJ1-6, with no clear D. The CDR3 contains 16 residues. Germline CDR1 MNHEY, CDR2 SVGEGT. The ends were cut back, 5 bases at V and 7 bases at J, with 18 bases in the middle. The chain's CDR3 is CASSRRDQTENSPLHF. CDR3 DNA sequence: TGTGCCAGCAGTCGCCGAGACCAGACGGAGAATTCACCCCTCCACTTT.

This clonotype was seen a handful of times. The chain is built from TRBV10-3 and TRBJ2-5; D is unresolved. The V end lost 0 bases, the J end lost 7 bases, and 15 bases lay between the germline ends. This CDR3 is 15 amino acids long. Germline V gene lookup returns CDR1 ENHRY and CDR2 SYGVKD. The CDR3 spells CAISESSGGVRTQYF. In DNA, the CDR3 is TGTGCCATCAGTGAGTCCTCAGGCGGCGTGAGGACCCAGTACTTC.

This clonotype was detected many times. V gene TRBV18 combines with J gene TRBJ1-4, with 7 bases identical to TRBD1. The CDR3 covers 14 residues. The germline gives CDR1 KGHSH, CDR2 LQKENI. V lost 3 bases, J lost 6 bases, and 4 bases stayed unmatched. The CDR3 nucleotides are TGTGCCAGCTCACCCCAGGGGGGAGATGAAAAACTGTTTTTT. This translates into CASSPQGGDEKLFF.

In its sample, this clonotype was seen a few times. J is TRBJ2-5 and V is TRBV19; D uncertain. Trimming cost V 6 bases and J 5 bases, with 7 bases left between them. Germline V gene lookup returns CDR1 LNHDA and CDR2 SQIVND (reference sequence). This CDR3 contains 11 residues. CDR3 in DNA: TGTGCCAGTAGGATCGGGGAGACCCAGTACTTC. Protein sequence: CASRIGETQYF.

This clonotype was seen a handful of times. The CDR3 DNA reads TGTGCCAGCAGTGAAGCGAGCGGCAATCAGCCCCAGCATTTT. Protein sequence: CASSEASGNQPQHF. This chain joins TRBV2 and TRBJ1-5; D gene uncertain. V was cut by 0 bases and J by 2 bases, with 5 bases left in between. CDR1 is SNHLY and CDR2 is FYNNEI in the germline V gene. The CDR3 covers 14 residues.

This clonotype was seen a handful of times. V is TRBV6-5 and J is TRBJ1-3; D is ambiguous. There are 16 residues in the CDR3. CDR1 and CDR2 (germline): MNHEY, SVGAGI. Trimming took 2 bases from V and 0 from J, leaving 11 bases between them. CDR3 in amino acids: CASSYGPQSSGNTIYF. In DNA form, the CDR3 reads TGTGCCAGCAGTTACGGCCCTCAGAGCTCTGGAAACACCATATATTTT.